The TCR beta chain described here comes from a study of identical twins. Study findings and constraints: Zero-insertion analyses might be partly confounded by invariant T cells like MAIT and iNKT. For cord blood, abundant beta clonotypes had fewer insertions, unlike memory repertoires, which showed none. Conclusions were drawn cross-sectionally by statistical analysis, without following the same donors.

This clonotype was counted a few times. Its antigen is unidentified. TCRdb re-derived calls from the 5' RACE reads in MiXCR, one entry per CDR3 protein. In the table there are a few hundred thousand distinct CDR3 sequences, 12% of which are singletons. Germline values: CDR1 MDHEN, CDR2 SYDVKM. Trimming pared 3 bases from V and 6 bases from J, leaving 13 bases between. This CDR3 is built from 14 residues. A further study also used this sample, focusing on yellow fever vaccine responses in identical twins.

Sequences were obtained from memory (CD45RO+) T cells sorted from blood. The chain employs TRBV28 and TRBJ2-3; D possibly corresponds to TRBD2 (5 bases). This TCR was recovered from a woman aged 18-29 years in good health. The CDR3 bases are TGTGCCAGCAGTTTCTCGGGGTCCGTTGATACGCAGTATTTT. This gives the protein CASSFSGSVDTQYF. The full variable domain, in which reference TRBV28 and TRBJ2-3 provide the parts outside the CDR3, is DVKVTQSSRYLVKRTGEKVFLECVQDMDHENMFWYRQDPGLGLRLIYFSYDVKMKEKGDIPEGYSVSREKKERFSLILESASTNQTSMYLCASSFSGSVDTQYFGPGTRLTVL.